The T cell receptor (beta chain) described here comes from a study of neurological immune-mediated disorders (dated by TCRdb to about 2019). Looking at the study overall: Peripheral blood TCR-beta repertoires from patients with HTLV-I-associated myelopathy (HAM/TSP), patients with multiple sclerosis, and healthy controls were compared in the study using UMI-based sequencing. The approximately 110 TCR-beta libraries included longitudinal samples, technical triplicates and paired sorted CD4+ and CD8+ T-cell subsets alongside PBMC samples. Each longitudinal HAM/TSP and healthy donor was sampled at 3 time-points spaced at 3-40 month intervals. The cohort was made up of approximately 65 subjects, consisting of some 14 HAM/TSP patients, around 35 multiple sclerosis patients and about 20 healthy controls.

General conclusions and limits of the study: TCR clonal expansion was greatest in HAM/TSP patients and smallest in MS patients, who ranked below even healthy controls. No identical CDR3 amino acid sequences were found to be shared among expanded clones across subjects, suggesting that TCR-beta repertoires were private in all groups.

There are 12 amino acids in the CDR3, from cysteine to phenylalanine inclusive. The DNA shown is the 36-base CDR3, in frame from base 1. Deletion took 5 bases off V and 14 bases off J, with a span of 13 bases between the germline ends. cDNA was synthesized by template-switch 5'RACE using a primer with a 10-nucleotide random unique molecular identifier that tagged each TCR transcript. Every sequencing run covered 15-18 subjects and yielded more than 160 million TCR-beta sequences. The RNeasy kit was used for extraction of total RNA. Using the KAPA Real-time Library Amplification kit, TCR-beta VDJ regions were amplified with primers for the TCR constant region and the 5'RACE anchor. Sample indexes and Illumina adaptors were added in a first PCR, and a second PCR then increased library yield. After purification with Ampure beads, the TCR product of roughly 650 bp was size-selected on a 2% E-gel SizeSelection system. Before pooling, library quality was checked on a Bioanalyzer, concentration was measured with Qubit, and libraries were quantified with the Kapa Library Quantification kit. An Illumina HiSeq 2500 sequenced the libraries paired-end 2 x 150 bp. To increase sequence diversity, about 25-31% phiX was spiked into each library pool. Per the source publication's procedure: Quality-filtered reads were processed with the UMI-based MiGEC pipeline, and over 85% of raw TCR sequences were removed by the MiGEC pipeline during error correction. IMGT germline references were used for alignment of VDJ genes, and clonotypes were defined by a unique CDR3 amino acid sequence together with V-J genes. VDJtools evaluated clonal expansion, Shannon diversity and CDR3 relatedness (CalcPairwiseDistances, ClusterSamples); CLCbio workbench built phylogenetic trees. Expanded clones were defined as having at least 8 unique UMIs, based on coefficient-of-variation modelling across technical triplicates. In TCRdb, the public reads were trimmed at Q25 with fastp and aligned with MiXCR, with productive beta chains retained. Entries that share a CDR3 protein sequence are merged under the most common genes and DNA. These V and J calls derive from TCRdb rather than the authors' analysis. This sample gives approximately 89,000 distinct CDR3 sequences in total; roughly 13% of them show up just once. The ten largest clones capture approximately 5% of the sample.

Taken with the paper, the label for time point translates to: longitudinal time-point 2. Libraries from unsorted PBMCs were made from 2 million PBMCs kept in RNAlater at -80 degrees C until RNA extraction. PBMCs were separated from peripheral blood using Ficoll-Hypaque density gradient centrifugation and then cryopreserved in liquid nitrogen. This clonotype was found many times. Its specific antigen is unknown. Base quality data are lacking; no much larger clone is found one base away. The sequenced sample consisted of PBMCs. Recombination joined TRBV12-3 or TRBV12-4 with TRBJ1-6; confidence is insufficient to name the D gene. The TCR comes from a female donor with HTLV-1-associated myelopathy (HAM/TSP). The CDR3 region has the sequence CASSLAAGTLHF. DNA sequence: TGTGCCAGCAGTCTGGCTGCGGGGACCCTCCACTTT.